The 15 T cell receptor beta chains given below trace back to one sample, sequenced in a study of PD-1 blockade in classical Hodgkin lymphoma. All trial patients relapsed after autologous stem cell transplantation. Repertoires were generated with immunoSEQ multiplex PCR, while TCRdb's copy carries only in-frame clones and drops some. The repertoire holds 75,000 to 100,000 clones, with roughly 81% as singletons. Sequencing used peripheral blood mononuclear cells (PBMCs), obtained before the second cycle of nivolumab. The receptors stem from a human donor with classical Hodgkin lymphoma.

The rearrangement uses TRBV27 and TRBJ2-1, with D unresolved. There are 13 residues in the CDR3. Looked up from germline, CDR1 is MNHEY and CDR2 is SMNVEV (reference sequence). Trimming took off 3 bases at V and 8 bases at J, with 11 bases between the two ends. Here the CDR3 DNA reads TGTGCCAGCAGTTTCTACATTGGTTATGAGCAGTTCTTC. It translates to CASSFYIGYEQFF.

This chain links TRBV7-3 with TRBJ2-1, with unresolved D. The CDR3 totals 14 residues. Per germline, CDR1 SGHTA and CDR2 FQGTGA. Trimming removed 2 bases from V and 5 bases from J, with 10 bases in between. CDR3 region: CASSLGVSNNEQFF. In DNA form, the CDR3 reads TGTGCCAGCAGCTTAGGGGTGTCCAACAATGAGCAGTTCTTC.

The chain couples TRBV10-2 to TRBJ2-7; tentative D call: TRBD1 (5 bases). Trimming cost V 6 bases and J 3 bases, with 12 bases left between them. CDR1 is WSHSY, CDR2 SAAADI, per germline. The CDR3 length is 13 residues. In DNA form, the CDR3 reads TGCGCCAGCAGGGCCACAGGTAGCTACGAGCAGTACTTC. Its translation: CASRATGSYEQYF.

The genes are TRBV6-6 and TRBJ1-1, with a possible D match to TRBD1 (5 bases). V lost 3 bases and J lost 5, with 10 bases in between. The CDR3 has 13 amino acids. Germline CDR1 is MNHNY and CDR2 is SVGAGI (reference sequence). The CDR3 here is CASSYQGGTEAFF. Here the CDR3 DNA reads TGTGCCAGCAGTTATCAGGGTGGTACTGAAGCTTTCTTT.

This rearrangement joins TRBV2 to TRBJ1-1, with a tentative D call TRBD1 (6 bases). This CDR3 spans 14 amino acids. CDR1 is SNHLY and CDR2 is FYNNEI in the germline V gene. V was pared by 2 bases and J by 4 bases, with 11 bases between. CDR3 DNA sequence: TGTGCCAGCAGTGAACAGGGGACGGGCACTGAAGCTTTCTTT. Encoded protein: CASSEQGTGTEAFF.

The J gene is TRBJ2-6, the V gene TRBV5-1, with D possibly TRBD1 on 6 matching bases. This CDR3 comprises 16 residues. V lost 5 bases, J lost 0 bases, and 12 bases lay in between. In germline, CDR1 is SGHRS, CDR2 YFSETQ. The CDR3: CASRTGTNSGANVLTF. CDR3 DNA sequence: TGCGCCAGCAGGACCGGGACAAACTCTGGGGCCAACGTCCTGACTTTC.

This chain links TRBV10-3 with TRBJ2-1; D is unclear. V gave up 6 bases and J gave up 6 bases, with 12 bases separating them. CDR1 ENHRY and CDR2 SYGVKD come from the germline V gene. The CDR3 runs to 13 residues. The CDR3 DNA is TGTGCCATCAGGGTCCGCGTGGGCAATGAGCAGTTCTTC. It yields the protein CAIRVRVGNEQFF.

The CDR3 protein is CAISDQTSGSIKQFF. The DNA for the CDR3 is TGTGCCATCAGTGACCAGACTAGCGGGAGTATAAAGCAGTTCTTC. The chain joins TRBV10-3 to TRBJ2-1, with 12 bases lining up with TRBD2. The germline gives CDR1 ENHRY, CDR2 SYGVKD. CDR3 length: 15 amino acids. The V gene end was trimmed by 3 bases and the J gene end by 11 bases; junction bases not matched to a gene: 8.

The V call is TRBV12-5, the J call TRBJ1-5, with D perhaps matching TRBD1 (5 bases). The V and J ends lost 5 bases and 4 bases respectively, with 15 bases between them. Germline lookup yields CDR1 LGHNT and CDR2 FRNRAP. The CDR3 spans 15 residues. The CDR3, as DNA: TGTGCTAGTGGTCGCTCCATGGGGGGGAATCAGCCCCAGCATTTT. As protein: CASGRSMGGNQPQHF.

V usage is TRBV28 and J usage is TRBJ2-2, with D perhaps TRBD1 (6 bases). This CDR3 is built from 16 residues. Germline assignment: CDR1 MDHEN and CDR2 SYDVKM. The V gene lost 0 bases and the J gene lost 2 bases, with 10 bases spanning the gap. The DNA for the CDR3 is TGTGCCAGCAGTTTATGGACAGGAGGAAACACCGGGGAGCTGTTTTTT. It encodes CASSLWTGGNTGELFF.

The chain combines TRBV5-1 with TRBJ2-5; D is possibly TRBD2 (5 bases). Germline-derived CDR1 and CDR2 are SGHRS and YFSETQ. Trimming took 1 base from V and 3 from J, leaving 10 bases between them. The CDR3 is 14 amino acids. CDR3 in amino acids: CASSLLRGEETQYF. The CDR3 nucleotides are TGCGCCAGCAGCTTGCTCCGGGGTGAAGAGACCCAGTACTTC.

The chain recombines TRBV10-3 with TRBJ2-5; the D call may be TRBD1 or TRBD2 (5 bases each). V lost 5 bases, J lost 7 bases, and 14 bases lay in between. The germline CDR1 and CDR2 sequences are ENHRY and SYGVKD. This CDR3 spans 13 amino acids. This chain's CDR3 is CAISSGAPGTQYF. The CDR3 DNA sequence: TGTGCCATCAGTTCCGGGGCCCCAGGGACCCAGTACTTC.

The chain has TRBV7-2 and TRBJ1-1, with TRBD1 as a possible D gene (6 bases). The CDR3 has 15 residues. Germline V gene data show CDR1 as SGHTA and CDR2 as FQGNSA. Trimming cost V 1 base and J 1 base, with 10 bases left between them. In DNA, the CDR3 is TGTGCCAGCAGCTTAGGCCCGGGACAGAACACTGAAGCTTTCTTT. Encoded protein: CASSLGPGQNTEAFF.

The chain has TRBV9 and TRBJ1-1; the D is unclear. Germline V gene lookup returns CDR1 SGDLS and CDR2 YYNGEE. The CDR3 spans 12 residues. V was trimmed by 3 bases and J by 2 bases, leaving 5 bases between them. The CDR3 spells CASSAGNTEAFF. CDR3 in DNA: TGTGCCAGCAGCGCAGGAAACACTGAAGCTTTCTTT.

The gene calls are TRBV9 and TRBJ2-7, with 8 bases lining up with TRBD2. V lost 0 bases, J lost 7 bases, and 9 bases stayed unmatched. CDR3 length: 15 residues. Germline V lookup: CDR1 SGDLS, CDR2 YYNGEE. The CDR3 protein is CASSVGGTSSREQYF. The CDR3 coding sequence is TGTGCCAGCAGCGTAGGTGGGACTAGTTCCCGGGAGCAGTACTTC.